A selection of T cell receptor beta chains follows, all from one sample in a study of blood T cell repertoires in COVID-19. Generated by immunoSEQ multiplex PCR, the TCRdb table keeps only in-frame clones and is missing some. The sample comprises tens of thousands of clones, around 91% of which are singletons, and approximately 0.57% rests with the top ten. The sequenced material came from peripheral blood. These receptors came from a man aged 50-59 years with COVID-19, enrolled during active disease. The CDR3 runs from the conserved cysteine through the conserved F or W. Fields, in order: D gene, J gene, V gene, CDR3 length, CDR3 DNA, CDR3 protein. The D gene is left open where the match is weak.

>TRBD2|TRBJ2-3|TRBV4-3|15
TGCGCCAGCAGCCAAAACGGACTAGCGGGAGATACGCAGTATTTT
CASSQNGLAGDTQYF
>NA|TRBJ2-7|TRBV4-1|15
TGCGCCAGCAGCCAAGTGGACGGGGGGCCCTACGAGCAGTACTTC
CASSQVDGGPYEQYF
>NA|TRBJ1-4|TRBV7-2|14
TGTGCCAGCAGCCAACAGGGAACTAGTAAAAAACTGTTTTTT
CASSQQGTSKKLFF
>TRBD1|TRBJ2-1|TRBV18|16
TGTGCCAGCTCACCTATACCCACGACAGGGTACAATGAGCAGTTCTTC
CASSPIPTTGYNEQFF
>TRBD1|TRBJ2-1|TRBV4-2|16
TGTGCCAGCAGCCAATGGACAGGCCCGATTTACAATGAGCAGTTCTTC
CASSQWTGPIYNEQFF
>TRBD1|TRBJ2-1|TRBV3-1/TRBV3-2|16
TGTGCCAGCAGCCACCGGACAGGGGGCCCCTACAATGAGCAGTTCTTC
CASSHRTGGPYNEQFF
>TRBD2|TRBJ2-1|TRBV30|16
TGTGCCTGGAGTGGTTATGGGACTAGCGGGACCTATGAGCAGTTCTTC
CAWSGYGTSGTYEQFF
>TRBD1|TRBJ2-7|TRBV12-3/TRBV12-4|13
TGTGCCAGCAGCCTTCGGACAGGCTACGAGCAGTACTTC
CASSLRTGYEQYF
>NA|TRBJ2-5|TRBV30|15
TGTGCCTGGAGTGCCCCGAGGGGGTGGGCCGAGACCCAGTACTTC
CAWSAPRGWAETQYF
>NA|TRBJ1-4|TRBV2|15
TGTGCCATCCAACCGGGTGCAGGGAGGTATGAAAAACTGTTTTTT
CAIQPGAGRYEKLFF
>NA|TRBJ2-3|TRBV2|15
TGTGCCAGCAGTGAGCCGGGAAGGAGCACAGATACGCAGTATTTT
CASSEPGRSTDTQYF
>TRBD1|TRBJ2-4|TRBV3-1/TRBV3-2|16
TGTGCCAGCAGCCAAGACAGGGGGATTTCCAAAAACATTCAGTACTTC
CASSQDRGISKNIQYF
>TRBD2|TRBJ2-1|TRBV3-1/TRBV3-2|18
TGTGCCAGCAGCCAGGGGACTAGCGTGATGAGCTCCTACAATGAGCAGTTCTTC
CASSQGTSVMSSYNEQFF
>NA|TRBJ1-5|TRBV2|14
TGTGCCAGCAGTGGACCGGGGGGGGATCAGCCCCAGCATTTT
CASSGPGGDQPQHF
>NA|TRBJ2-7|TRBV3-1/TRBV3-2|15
TGTGCCAGCAGCCAAGCGGACACCCGCTCCTACGAGCAGTACTTC
CASSQADTRSYEQYF
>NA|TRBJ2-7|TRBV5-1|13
TGCGCCAGCAGCTTGGCGACTTCGTACGAGCAGTACTTC
CASSLATSYEQYF
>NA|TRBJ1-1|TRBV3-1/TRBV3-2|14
TGTGCCAGCAGCCAAGAGGGGGGAATGACTGAAGCTTTCTTT
CASSQEGGMTEAFF
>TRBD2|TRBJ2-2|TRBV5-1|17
TGCGCCAGCAGCGGGACTCTAGCGGGGGACAACACCGGGGAGCTGTTTTTT
CASSGTLAGDNTGELFF
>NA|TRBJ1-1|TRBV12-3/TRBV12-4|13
TGTGCCAGCACGGACGGGGGGTACACTGAAGCTTTCTTT
CASTDGGYTEAFF
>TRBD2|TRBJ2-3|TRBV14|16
TGTGCCAGCAGCCAATTTTTGAGCGGGAGGACGAATACGCAGTATTTT
CASSQFLSGRTNTQYF
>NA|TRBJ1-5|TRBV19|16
TGTGCCAGTAGTATTGGGGGGTCTTATAGCAATCAGCCCCAGCATTTT
CASSIGGSYSNQPQHF
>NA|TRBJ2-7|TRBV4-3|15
TGCGCCAGCAGCCAAGGATGGTCAGATTCCTACGAGCAGTACTTC
CASSQGWSDSYEQYF
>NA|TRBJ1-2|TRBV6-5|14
TGTGCCAGCACTGGAACGAGGGAGGAAGCTGGCTACACCTTC
CASTGTREEAGYTF
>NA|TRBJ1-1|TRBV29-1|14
TGCAGCGTTGCAGGAATTTTGGGCGCCACTGAAGCTTTCTTT
CSVAGILGATEAFF
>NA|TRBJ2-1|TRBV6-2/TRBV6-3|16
TGTGCCAGCAGTCAGTACATCATAACAGGAGCCGGCGAGCAGTTCTTC
CASSQYIITGAGEQFF
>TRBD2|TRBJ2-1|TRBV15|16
TGTGCCACCAGCAGAGGGTCTAGCGGGGGCTACAATGAGCAGTTCTTC
CATSRGSSGGYNEQFF
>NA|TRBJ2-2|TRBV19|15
TGTGCCAGTAGGGGGAGGGACATCTACACCGGGGAGCTGTTTTTT
CASRGRDIYTGELFF
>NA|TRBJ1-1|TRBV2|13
TGTGCCAGCAGTCTTGGACAGTTAGCTGAAGCTTTCTTT
CASSLGQLAEAFF
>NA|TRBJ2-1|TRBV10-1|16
TGCGCCAGCAGGGAGAGCGGTCCTAGCTCCTACAATGAGCAGTTCTTC
CASRESGPSSYNEQFF
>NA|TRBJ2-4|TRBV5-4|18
TGTGCCAGCAGCGTTGGCTCCAGGGTCCCCTTAGCCAAAAACATTCAGTACTTC
CASSVGSRVPLAKNIQYF
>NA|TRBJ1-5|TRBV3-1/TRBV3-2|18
TGTGCCAGCAGCCAAGAAGTGAATCGAGGGATCAGCAATCAGCCCCAGCATTTT
CASSQEVNRGISNQPQHF
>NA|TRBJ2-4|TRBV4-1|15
TGCGCCAGCAGCCAAGAGGGGCGGGGTCAAAACATTCAGTACTTC
CASSQEGRGQNIQYF
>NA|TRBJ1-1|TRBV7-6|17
TGTGCCAGCAGCTTAGTCGCGGCGCGGGAATCGAACACTGAAGCTTTCTTT
CASSLVAARESNTEAFF